The 32 T cell receptor beta chains reported below all come from one sample, sequenced in a study of blood T cell repertoires in COVID-19. TCRdb's copy holds only in-frame clones and misses some; the assay was immunoSEQ multiplex PCR. The repertoire includes approximately 200,000 clones, approximately 82% of them detected once, and approximately 6.9% sits in the top ten. The material sequenced was peripheral blood. The origin of the receptors is a human donor with acute or convalescent COVID-19. The donor label of this sample is uncertain.

The genes are TRBV28 and TRBJ2-7; D is possibly TRBD2 (6 bases). Germline assignment: CDR1 MDHEN and CDR2 SYDVKM. The CDR3 is 17 residues long. Trimming pared 7 bases from V and 4 bases from J, leaving 26 bases between. The CDR3 nucleotides are TGTGCCAGCAAACGAAGCCCAATAGCGGACGTACTTTACGAGCAGTACTTC. Translating gives CASKRSPIADVLYEQYF.

The chain is built from TRBV18 and TRBJ2-7; the D is unclear. Germline CDR1 reads KGHSH; CDR2 reads LQKENI. The CDR3 is 13 residues long. Trimming pared 2 bases from V and 3 bases from J, leaving 8 bases between. DNA of the CDR3: TGTGCCAGCTCACCAACAGTAAACTACGAGCAGTACTTC. This codes for CASSPTVNYEQYF.

This chain uses TRBV14 with TRBJ1-5, with a possible D match to TRBD1 (6 bases). CDR1 and CDR2 from the germline V gene are SGHDN and FVKESK. The CDR3 has 15 amino acids. Trimming stripped 5 bases from V and 4 bases from J, with 15 bases between. The CDR3 loop reads CASSGGRGRNQPQHF. The CDR3 nucleotides read TGTGCCAGCAGCGGGGGCCGCGGACGGAATCAGCCCCAGCATTTT.

The rearrangement links TRBV27 to TRBJ1-2; 10 bases are a match to TRBD1. V trimming: 6 bases; J trimming: 2 bases; junction bases outside the gene matches: 6. The CDR3 extends over 15 amino acids. Germline values: CDR1 MNHEY, CDR2 SMNVEV (reference sequence). The CDR3 nucleotides are TGTGCCAGCAGGTCGACAGGGGGCATGAACTATGGCTACACCTTC. This codes for CASRSTGGMNYGYTF.

This sequence joins TRBV5-6 and TRBJ2-5, with D maybe TRBD2 (6 bases). V was cut by 2 bases and J by 5 bases, with 16 bases left in between. CDR1 and CDR2 from the germline V gene are SGHDT and YYEEEE. The CDR3 sequence is 15 residues long. The CDR3 DNA reads TGTGCCAGCAGCTTCCGGGACCACGGAGGGGAGACCCAGTACTTC. Translating it yields CASSFRDHGGETQYF.

This clone appeared a few times. V gene TRBV30 combines with J gene TRBJ1-1; no reliable D call. V was clipped by 4 bases and J by 0 bases, with 6 bases between them. This CDR3 contains 12 residues. CDR1 is GTSNPN and CDR2 is SVGIG in the germline V gene (reference sequence). The CDR3 is CAWTRLNTEAFF. DNA for the CDR3: TGTGCCTGGACCAGGTTGAACACTGAAGCTTTCTTT.

The J gene is TRBJ2-1, the V gene TRBV5-1; no clear D gene. Germline V lookup: CDR1 SGHRS, CDR2 YFSETQ. CDR3 length: 15 amino acids. V was shortened by 7 bases and J by 0 bases, with 14 bases between the two germline ends. CDR3 sequence reads: CASGFGGNSYNEQFF. The CDR3 DNA is TGCGCCAGCGGATTTGGCGGTAACTCCTACAATGAGCAGTTCTTC.

The rearrangement joins TRBV30 to TRBJ1-1; D remains ambiguous. The CDR3 extends over 12 amino acids. The ends were cut back, 0 bases at V and 4 bases at J, with 6 bases in the middle. Germline assignment: CDR1 GTSNPN and CDR2 SVGIG (reference sequence). CDR3 bases: TGTGCCTGGAGTGTAATTAGCACTGAAGCTTTCTTT. Translated: CAWSVISTEAFF.

The chain uses TRBV30 and TRBJ1-3; TRBD1 might be the D (6 bases). Deletions cut 1 base from V and 0 bases from J, with 10 bases between. The CDR3 sequence is 15 residues long. Per germline, CDR1 GTSNPN and CDR2 SVGIG (reference sequence). CDR3 sequence reads: CAWSDRASSGNTIYF. CDR3 in DNA: TGTGCCTGGAGTGACAGGGCTAGCTCTGGAAACACCATATATTTT. Combining the CDR3 with reference TRBV30 and TRBJ1-3 gives the whole variable domain SQTIHQWPATLVQPVGSPLSLECTVEGTSNPNLYWYRQAAGRGLQLLFYSVGIGQISSEVPQNLSASRPQDRQFILSSKKLLLSDSGFYLCAWSDRASSGNTIYFGEGSWLTVV.

The J gene is TRBJ1-1, the V gene TRBV28; 7 bases match TRBD1. CDR1 and CDR2 (germline): MDHEN, SYDVKM. Unmatched junction bases numbered 2, after V lost 5 bases and J lost 5 bases. The CDR3 extends over 12 amino acids. CDR3 nucleotide sequence: TGTGCCAGCAGTCAGGGGGTAACTGAAGCTTTCTTT. It codes for CASSQGVTEAFF. Full variable domain (outside the CDR3, taken from reference TRBV28 and TRBJ1-1): DVKVTQSSRYLVKRTGEKVFLECVQDMDHENMFWYRQDPGLGLRLIYFSYDVKMKEKGDIPEGYSVSREKKERFSLILESASTNQTSMYLCASSQGVTEAFFGQGTRLTVV.

This clone occurred a few times. This chain connects TRBV11-1 to TRBJ1-2; D ambiguous. This CDR3 has 14 residues. Trimming took off 4 bases at V and 8 bases at J, with 17 bases between the two ends. Germline V gene sequence: CDR1 SGHAT, CDR2 FQDESV (reference sequence). CDR3 protein: CASSSGSTRSGYTF. CDR3 DNA: TGTGCCAGCAGCTCTGGCTCGACGCGGTCGGGCTACACCTTC.

J is TRBJ1-2 and V is TRBV4-2, with D possibly TRBD1 on 6 matching bases. The germline V gene encodes CDR1 LGHNA and CDR2 YNFKEQ. Deletions cut 1 base from V and 8 bases from J, with 14 bases between. The CDR3 has 14 amino acids. The CDR3 spells CASSQVGQPRGYTF. The DNA of the CDR3 is TGTGCCAGCAGCCAAGTTGGACAGCCTAGAGGCTACACCTTC.

In DNA, the CDR3 is TGTGCCGGACGCGGGGAGTCACCCCTCCACTTT. The encoded protein is CAGRGESPLHF. This chain uses TRBV2 with TRBJ1-6; no firm D call. The CDR3 spans 11 residues. Germline V gene sequence: CDR1 SNHLY, CDR2 FYNNEI. Deletions cut 11 bases from V and 10 bases from J, with 12 bases between.

The chain links TRBV4-2 to TRBJ2-7; TRBD1 aligns across 11 bases. Germline V gives CDR1 LGHNA, CDR2 YNFKEQ. The CDR3 covers 15 residues. V was clipped by 3 bases and J by 6 bases; unmatched bases: 7. CDR3 DNA: TGTGCCAGCAGCCAGGGGACAGGGGGGGAGTCCGAGCAGTACTTC. Its translation: CASSQGTGGESEQYF.

J is TRBJ2-5 and V is TRBV7-3; 9 bases fit TRBD1. Germline lookup yields CDR1 SGHTA and CDR2 FQGTGA. Unmatched junction bases numbered 5, after V lost 1 base and J lost 2 bases. This CDR3 has 16 amino acids. In DNA form, the CDR3 reads TGTGCCAGCAGCTTAATGGGGACAGGGCCACAAGAGACCCAGTACTTC. Amino acids: CASSLMGTGPQETQYF.

This chain uses TRBV6-5 with TRBJ2-7; possibly TRBD1 for D (5 bases). The germline V and J ends were trimmed by 0 bases and 4 bases, with 13 bases remaining between them. Germline V gene data show CDR1 as MNHEY and CDR2 as SVGAGI. The length of the CDR3 is 15 residues. DNA of the CDR3: TGTGCCAGCAGTTACTCCTCTCCAGGGCCTTACGAGCAGTACTTC. This codes for CASSYSSPGPYEQYF.

This rearrangement joins TRBV5-1 to TRBJ2-3; TRBD1 is a possible D gene (6 bases). The length of the CDR3 is 14 residues. Trimming pared 4 bases from V and 2 bases from J, leaving 11 bases between. Germline V lookup: CDR1 SGHRS, CDR2 YFSETQ. The DNA for the CDR3 is TGCGCCAGCAGCGGGGACACCAACACAGATACGCAGTATTTT. Translated: CASSGDTNTDTQYF.

V is TRBV28 and J is TRBJ2-5; possibly TRBD2 for D (6 bases). CDR1 MDHEN and CDR2 SYDVKM come from the germline V gene. The CDR3 extends over 13 amino acids. V was shortened by 3 bases and J by 5 bases, with 10 bases between the two germline ends. CDR3 bases: TGTGCCAGCAGTTTCGGAGGGATCGAGACCCAGTACTTC. Translated, it gives CASSFGGIETQYF.

V and J are TRBV5-4 and TRBJ2-7, with D maybe TRBD1 (5 bases). Germline CDR1 and CDR2: SGHNT and YYREEE (reference sequence). The germline V and J ends were trimmed by 0 bases and 5 bases, with 9 bases remaining between them. The CDR3 sequence is 13 residues long. The CDR3 bases are TGTGCCAGCAGCTTGGGGCAGGGCCACGAGCAGTACTTC. It translates to CASSLGQGHEQYF.

The chain carries TRBV2 and TRBJ1-1; the D gene is possibly TRBD1 (6 bases). The V end lost 3 bases, the J end lost 6 bases, and 14 bases lay between the germline ends. The CDR3 sequence is 14 residues long. The germline CDR1 and CDR2 sequences are SNHLY and FYNNEI. The DNA of the CDR3 is TGTGCCAGCAGTGAGGGGGGGCCCGGAGCTGAAGCTTTCTTT. Amino acids: CASSEGGPGAEAFF.

V gene TRBV6-1 combines with J gene TRBJ2-1; D gene unclear. Germline V lookup: CDR1 MNHNS, CDR2 SASEGT. There are 13 residues in the CDR3. V was shortened by 2 bases and J by 6 bases, with 8 bases between the two germline ends. CDR3 in amino acids: CASSEPLINEQFF. CDR3 in DNA: TGTGCCAGCAGTGAACCGCTAATCAATGAGCAGTTCTTC.

V usage is TRBV5-1 and J usage is TRBJ1-3; 8 bases align to TRBD1. The CDR3 is 15 amino acids. Trimming at V came to 4 bases and at J to 4 bases, leaving 7 bases not matched to a gene. Germline CDR1 is SGHRS and CDR2 is YFSETQ. The CDR3 DNA reads TGCGCCAGCAGCCTAGACAGGGGCGCAGGAAACACCATATATTTT. Translated: CASSLDRGAGNTIYF.

CDR3 residues: CASTRPGQGNEKLFF. CDR3 nucleotide sequence: TGTGCCAGTACCCGACCGGGACAGGGAAATGAAAAACTGTTTTTT. This chain uses TRBV19 with TRBJ1-4; 9 bases are shared with TRBD1. Germline lookup yields CDR1 LNHDA and CDR2 SQIVND (reference sequence). V lost 7 bases and J lost 5; bases outside the gene matches: 8. The CDR3 contains 15 residues.

CDR3 protein: CAWRTGQGVRAFF. The CDR3 DNA is TGTGCCTGGAGAACCGGACAGGGGGTAAGAGCTTTCTTT. The rearrangement joins TRBV30 to TRBJ1-1; 10 bases line up with TRBD1. V lost 3 bases and J lost 10; bases outside the gene matches: 8. The CDR3 runs 13 residues. CDR1 and CDR2 from the germline V gene are GTSNPN and SVGIG (reference sequence).

The chain uses TRBV6-2 or TRBV6-3 and TRBJ1-2, with 8 bases aligning to TRBD1. CDR1 MNHEY and CDR2 SVGEGT come from the germline V gene. V dropped 6 bases and J dropped 7; count of bases not matched to a gene: 16. The CDR3 extends over 16 amino acids. The CDR3 spells CASSSEGQAALGGYTF. Written as DNA, the CDR3 is TGTGCCAGCAGCTCCGAGGGACAGGCCGCACTGGGTGGCTACACCTTC.

The V and J genes are TRBV29-1 and TRBJ2-7, with D possibly matching TRBD2 (6 bases). The CDR3 length is 12 residues. V was trimmed by 4 bases and J by 3 bases, leaving 10 bases between them. Germline lookup yields CDR1 SQVTM and CDR2 ANQGSEA. The CDR3 sequence is CSVGKDYYEQYF. As DNA, the CDR3 is TGCAGCGTTGGAAAGGACTACTACGAGCAGTACTTC.

The chain combines TRBV13 with TRBJ1-5, with D hard to call. Looked up from germline, CDR1 is PRHDT and CDR2 is FYEKMQ (reference sequence). The V end was cut by 0 bases, the J end by 4 bases, with 7 bases between. The CDR3 is made up of 14 amino acids. This CDR3 is CASSLGPRNQPQHF. The CDR3 DNA follows: TGTGCCAGCAGCTTAGGTCCCAGGAATCAGCCCCAGCATTTT.

This clone showed up just once. This sequence joins TRBV18 and TRBJ1-1; no definite D call. Trimming pared 5 bases from V and 4 bases from J, leaving 11 bases between. The CDR3 has 13 amino acids. Germline loops: CDR1 KGHSH, CDR2 LQKENI. The CDR3: CASSKGSGTEAFF. CDR3 nucleotides: TGTGCCAGCTCAAAGGGTAGCGGCACTGAAGCTTTCTTT.

Only one count was recorded for this clone. The chain has TRBV6-5 and TRBJ1-5; D remains unclear. Germline loops: CDR1 MNHEY, CDR2 SVGAGI. The CDR3 is 12 amino acids. V dropped 4 bases and J dropped 10 bases, with 11 bases sitting between them. The DNA for the CDR3 is TGTGCCAGCAGTTCTGGTAGTAAACCCCAGCATTTT. Its translation is CASSSGSKPQHF.

Here the CDR3 reads CAWRDSSYEQYF. The DNA for the CDR3 is TGTGCCTGGAGGGACAGCTCCTACGAGCAGTACTTC. The V gene is TRBV30, the J gene TRBJ2-7, with D possibly being TRBD1 (6 bases). V lost 3 bases and J lost 0, with 6 bases in between. Germline assignment: CDR1 GTSNPN and CDR2 SVGIG (reference sequence). CDR3 size: 12 residues.

The chain recombines TRBV6-1 with TRBJ2-3; TRBD2 is a possible D gene (5 bases). CDR3 length equals 13 residues. V was pared by 6 bases and J by 8 bases, with 15 bases between. Looked up from germline, CDR1 is MNHNS and CDR2 is SASEGT. CDR3 amino acids: CASSWTGAGTQYF. The CDR3 nucleotides are TGTGCCAGCAGCTGGACCGGCGCGGGTACGCAGTATTTT.

The chain carries TRBV12-3 or TRBV12-4 and TRBJ2-5; 7 bases fit TRBD1. The CDR3 loop spans 12 amino acids. J gave up 5 bases and V 7 bases, and 4 bases lay outside the gene matches. CDR3 DNA: TGTGCCAGCACAGGCAGGGGGGAGACCCAGTACTTC. Protein: CASTGRGETQYF.